This section outlines one T cell receptor beta chain sequence together with its context. The source of the sample is a study of regulatory T cells in long-lasting Graves disease. For the study at large: With positive TSH receptor antibodies and over 5 years of antithyroid drugs, Graves' disease was considered persistent.

Specified time point: persistent/refractory GD, antithyroid drugs over 5 years with positive TRAb. PBMCs provided the RNA from which the TCR library was made. Arm-PCR with iRepertoire HTBI primers amplified the CDR3 regions for these TCR beta libraries. TCRdb re-derived calls from the multiplex PCR reads in MiXCR, one entry per CDR3 protein. The data contain 390,000 or so distinct CDR3 sequences, less than 30% of them singletons. The V gene end was trimmed by 2 bases and the J gene end by 1 base; junction bases not matched to a gene: 10. The CDR3 extends over 18 amino acids. Germline CDR1 MNHEY, CDR2 SVGAGI.

The rearrangement uses TRBV6-5 and TRBJ2-2; 7 positions match TRBD1. This sample comprised peripheral blood mononuclear cells (PBMCs), obtained when the disease was refractory, from a patient treated with antithyroid drugs. The origin of this receptor is a woman aged 40 to 50 with Graves disease. CDR3 loop: CASSYMMPGQQNTGELFF. The CDR3 DNA is TGTGCCAGCAGTTACATGATGCCGGGACAGCAGAACACCGGGGAGCTGTTTTTT.